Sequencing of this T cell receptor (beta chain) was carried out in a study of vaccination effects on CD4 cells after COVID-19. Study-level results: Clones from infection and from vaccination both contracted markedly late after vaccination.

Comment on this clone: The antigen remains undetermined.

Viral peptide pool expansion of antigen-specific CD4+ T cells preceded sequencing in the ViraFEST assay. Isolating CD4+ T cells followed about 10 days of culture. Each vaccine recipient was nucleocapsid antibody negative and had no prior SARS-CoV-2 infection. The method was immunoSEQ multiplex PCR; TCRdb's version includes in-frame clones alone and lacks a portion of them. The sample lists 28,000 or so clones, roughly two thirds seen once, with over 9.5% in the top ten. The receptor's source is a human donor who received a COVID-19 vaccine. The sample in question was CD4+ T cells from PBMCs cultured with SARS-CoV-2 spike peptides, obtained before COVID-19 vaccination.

The DNA of the CDR3 is TGTGCCAGCAGCATTTCACAGGCGAACACCGGGGAGCTGTTTTTT. Translating it yields CASSISQANTGELFF. The gene calls are TRBV5-4 and TRBJ2-2, with D possibly TRBD1 on 5 matching bases. Germline V gene lookup returns CDR1 SGHNT and CDR2 YYREEE (reference sequence). The V and J ends lost 4 bases and 0 bases respectively, with 10 bases between them. This CDR3 comprises 15 residues.